Sequencing of this T cell receptor (beta chain) was carried out in a study of identifying expanded T cells in peripheral blood. Overall study findings and caveats: Across healthy donors, higher total template counts meant significantly greater roughly two-week count variance. Differentially abundant clones: roughly 1.2 between replicates, around 16 at 2 to 3 weeks, less than 20 at four.

The method was immunoSEQ multiplex PCR; TCRdb's version includes in-frame clones alone and lacks a portion of them. The repertoire holds about 80,000 clones, approximately 90% seen once, with about 20% in the top ten. No infections or other immune events were documented during collection. The V end was cut by 4 bases, the J end by 0 bases, with 12 bases between. This CDR3 is 15 amino acids long. Germline V lookup: CDR1 MNHNY, CDR2 SVGAGI (reference sequence). Of note for this clone: Its specificity is unknown.

This chain uses TRBV6-6 with TRBJ1-1; D may be TRBD1 (5 bases). The receptor was derived from a person between 18 and 75 years old in good health. Sequences were obtained from blood. For the CDR3, the DNA is TGTGCCAGCAGTTCTTTTGGGGCACTGAACACTGAAGCTTTCTTT. Protein product: CASSSFGALNTEAFF.